These T cell receptor beta chains were read from a single sample in a study of blood T cell repertoires in COVID-19. Assay: immunoSEQ multiplex PCR; the TCRdb copy retains only in-frame clones and omits some. Counted here are 300,000 or so clones, around 87% occurring once; the ten biggest clones make up about 7.8%. Sequences were obtained from peripheral blood. These receptors were collected from a woman aged 45 to 65 who had recovered from COVID-19. Both conserved end residues are part of each CDR3. D genes are given only for firm matches. A clone size is listed for some rows: how often the clone was seen (once, few, many), or a class if it is expanded.

V: TRBV30
D: NA
size: NA
J: TRBJ2-7
DNA: TGTGCCTGGAGTGTGGGCAGGGGCTACGAGCAGTACTTC
CDR3: CAWSVGRGYEQYF

V: TRBV6-5
D: TRBD1
size: NA
J: TRBJ2-2
DNA: TGTGCCAGTCGTCAGGGGGCCGGGGAGCTGTTTTTT
CDR3: CASRQGAGELFF

V: TRBV19
D: NA
size: NA
J: TRBJ1-5
DNA: TGTGCCAGTAGCGAGATGCGGGGGGAGCCCCAGCATTTT
CDR3: CASSEMRGEPQHF

V: TRBV4-2
D: TRBD1
size: NA
J: TRBJ1-2
DNA: TGTGCCAGCAGCCAGGGACAGGGCGAGCGTGGCTACACCTTC
CDR3: CASSQGQGERGYTF

V: TRBV12-5
D: NA
size: once
J: TRBJ2-7
DNA: TGTGCTAGTGGTTTGGTACCCCCCCAGGGACTTTCCTACGAGCAGTACTTC
CDR3: CASGLVPPQGLSYEQYF

V: TRBV20-1
D: TRBD1
size: once
J: TRBJ1-5
DNA: TGCAGTGCTAGTAAGGGACAGGGCAATCAGCCCCAGCATTTT
CDR3: CSASKGQGNQPQHF

V: TRBV7-9
D: NA
size: NA
J: TRBJ1-2
DNA: TGTGCCAGCGATAGTGTGTACTATGGCTACACCTTC
CDR3: CASDSVYYGYTF

V: TRBV6-5
D: NA
size: NA
J: TRBJ1-3
DNA: TGTGCCAGCAGGCGACTAGGGGGGGACACCATATATTTT
CDR3: CASRRLGGDTIYF

V: TRBV7-6
D: TRBD1
size: few
J: TRBJ2-7
DNA: TGTGCCAGCAGCTCCGGGACAGGGCCAGGCGAGCAGTACTTC
CDR3: CASSSGTGPGEQYF

V: TRBV5-1
D: NA
size: NA
J: TRBJ1-5
DNA: TGCGCCAGCAGCTTGGAGACAGGTCGGCAGCCCCAGCATTTT
CDR3: CASSLETGRQPQHF

V: TRBV5-1
D: TRBD1
size: NA
J: TRBJ1-4
DNA: TGCGCCAGCAGCCCGGACAGGGGAGGTGAAAAACTGTTTTTT
CDR3: CASSPDRGGEKLFF

V: TRBV10-3
D: TRBD1
size: NA
J: TRBJ1-2
DNA: TGTGCCATCAGCCCCGCCGGGACAGGCGGATTCTATGGCTACACCTTC
CDR3: CAISPAGTGGFYGYTF

V: TRBV19
D: TRBD1
size: once
J: TRBJ2-7
DNA: TGTGCCAGTAGTATAGACCCAGGGGGAACCTACGAGCAGTACTTC
CDR3: CASSIDPGGTYEQYF

V: TRBV6-5
D: TRBD2
size: NA
J: TRBJ2-5
DNA: TGTGCCAGCAGCACGACTAGCGGGAGACGAGAGACCCAGTACTTC
CDR3: CASSTTSGRRETQYF

V: TRBV30
D: TRBD1
size: NA
J: TRBJ2-2
DNA: TGTGCCTGTCCCAGAGGGGGCCCTAACACCGGGGAGCTGTTTTTT
CDR3: CACPRGGPNTGELFF

V: TRBV7-2
D: TRBD1
size: NA
J: TRBJ1-2
DNA: TGTGCCAGCAGCTTAACGGGACAGGGGGCGAGGGCCTATGGCTACACCTTC
CDR3: CASSLTGQGARAYGYTF

V: TRBV11-2
D: NA
size: NA
J: TRBJ1-6
DNA: TGTGCCAGCAACCCTGAGGTCTTGGCACAGGGTGAGCGTTCACCCCTCCACTTT
CDR3: CASNPEVLAQGERSPLHF

V: TRBV9
D: TRBD2
size: NA
J: TRBJ2-1
DNA: TGTGCCAGCAGCGGCGGGAGCTCCTACAATGAGCAGTTCTTC
CDR3: CASSGGSSYNEQFF

V: TRBV2
D: NA
size: NA
J: TRBJ1-1
DNA: TGTGCCAGCAGTAACCGACAGGACACTGAAGCTTTCTTT
CDR3: CASSNRQDTEAFF

V: TRBV30
D: NA
size: NA
J: TRBJ1-6
DNA: TGTGCTCACGAGGGAATTTCTAATTCACCCCTCCACTTT
CDR3: CAHEGISNSPLHF

V: TRBV7-2
D: NA
size: NA
J: TRBJ1-4
DNA: TGTGCCAGCAGCCGCGGTGCCGGAAAACTGTTTTTT
CDR3: CASSRGAGKLFF

V: TRBV18
D: NA
size: few
J: TRBJ2-3
DNA: TGTGCCAGCTCACCAAAGCCTAATACAGGGTTCGCAGATACGCAGTATTTT
CDR3: CASSPKPNTGFADTQYF

V: TRBV5-1
D: NA
size: NA
J: TRBJ2-1
DNA: TGCGCCAGCAGCTTGTCAGGGGACGAGCAGTTCTTC
CDR3: CASSLSGDEQFF

V: TRBV19
D: NA
size: NA
J: TRBJ1-5
DNA: TGTGCCAGTAGTATGGAGGGTAATCCCCAGCATTTT
CDR3: CASSMEGNPQHF

V: TRBV19
D: NA
size: NA
J: TRBJ2-1
DNA: TGTGCCAGTAGTGGCCCTGGCGGCAATGAGCAGTTCTTC
CDR3: CASSGPGGNEQFF

V: TRBV29-1
D: TRBD1
size: NA
J: TRBJ2-7
DNA: TGCAGCGCCCAAAGGCCAGGGGGTTACGAGCAGTACTTC
CDR3: CSAQRPGGYEQYF

V: TRBV6-6
D: TRBD1
size: NA
J: TRBJ2-7
DNA: TGTGCCAGCAGTTTACGGGACAGAAACTACGAGCAGTACTTC
CDR3: CASSLRDRNYEQYF

V: TRBV9
D: TRBD1
size: NA
J: TRBJ1-3
DNA: TGTGCCAGCAGCGTCGGGACAGGGGATGGAAACACCATATATTTT
CDR3: CASSVGTGDGNTIYF

V: TRBV7-8
D: TRBD1
size: NA
J: TRBJ1-4
DNA: TGTGCCAGCAGCTTAGGGTCCCAGGGGGCCGATGGGACTAATGAAAAACTGTTTTTT
CDR3: CASSLGSQGADGTNEKLFF

V: TRBV27
D: TRBD1
size: NA
J: TRBJ1-4
DNA: TGTGCCAGCAGTTTAGCACAGGGGAGGAGTGAAAAACTGTTTTTT
CDR3: CASSLAQGRSEKLFF

V: TRBV25-1
D: TRBD2
size: NA
J: TRBJ2-5
DNA: TGTGCCAGCAGTGAGACTCGGGGGGGACAAGAGACCCAGTACTTC
CDR3: CASSETRGGQETQYF

V: TRBV6-4
D: NA
size: NA
J: TRBJ2-3
DNA: TGTGCCAGCAGTGACGGGCGGGACCCCACAGATACGCAGTATTTT
CDR3: CASSDGRDPTDTQYF

V: TRBV3-1/TRBV3-2
D: NA
size: NA
J: TRBJ1-5
DNA: TGTGCCAGCAGCCAAGAATGGACAGTTAATAGCAATCAGCCCCAGCATTTT
CDR3: CASSQEWTVNSNQPQHF

V: TRBV14
D: TRBD2
size: once
J: TRBJ2-2
DNA: TGTGCCAGCAGCCAAGAGGGACTAGCGGGGGACAATGGCTGGGAGCTGTTTTTT
CDR3: CASSQEGLAGDNGWELFF

V: TRBV13
D: TRBD1
size: NA
J: TRBJ1-6
DNA: TGTGCCAGCAGCTCGGACAGGAGGGATTCACCCCTCCACTTT
CDR3: CASSSDRRDSPLHF

V: TRBV2
D: TRBD1
size: NA
J: TRBJ2-5
DNA: TGTGCCAGCAGGCGAACCGGGACAGGGGAGGAGACCCAGTACTTC
CDR3: CASRRTGTGEETQYF

V: TRBV5-1
D: NA
size: NA
J: TRBJ2-7
DNA: TGCGCCAGCAGCTTGAAGGGGGCGGGGGAGCAGTACTTC
CDR3: CASSLKGAGEQYF

V: TRBV7-9
D: NA
size: NA
J: TRBJ1-1
DNA: TGTGCCAGCAGAATAGGATGGGGCTTTATGGGGCCTAACACTGAAGCTTTCTTT
CDR3: CASRIGWGFMGPNTEAFF

V: TRBV7-6
D: NA
size: NA
J: TRBJ1-1
DNA: TGTGCCAGCAGCTTAGACAGGATGAACACTGAAGCTTTCTTT
CDR3: CASSLDRMNTEAFF

V: TRBV28
D: TRBD2
size: NA
J: TRBJ2-7
DNA: TGTGCCAGCAGGGAAGCCCTAGCGGGAGTAAACGAGCAGTACTTC
CDR3: CASREALAGVNEQYF

V: TRBV4-1
D: NA
size: NA
J: TRBJ2-2
DNA: TGCGCCAGCAGCCAAGATGGCAGGGGTAACACCGGGGAGCTGTTTTTT
CDR3: CASSQDGRGNTGELFF

V: TRBV3-1/TRBV3-2
D: TRBD1
size: NA
J: TRBJ1-5
DNA: TGTGCCAGCAGCTATGACAGGGATCAGCCCCAGCATTTT
CDR3: CASSYDRDQPQHF

V: TRBV5-1
D: TRBD2
size: NA
J: TRBJ2-3
DNA: TGCGCCAGCAGCTTGGAGCTAGCGGGGGGAAACACAGATACGCAGTATTTT
CDR3: CASSLELAGGNTDTQYF

V: TRBV19
D: TRBD2
size: NA
J: TRBJ2-6
DNA: TGTGCCAGTAGTATCCCCACGAGCGGGGGGTGGGCCAACGTCCTGACTTTC
CDR3: CASSIPTSGGWANVLTF